A single sample is the source of the 12 T cell receptor beta chains below, sequenced in a study of CD8 T cells in Susac syndrome. Random-hexamer reverse transcription was applied to about 0.5 to 1 ug RNA. MiXCR was run by TCRdb on the immunoSEQ multiplex PCR reads, yielding one entry per CDR3 protein. The sample has around 81,000 distinct CDR3 sequences; 94% are singletons. The sequencing sample was made of CD8+ T cells from PBMCs. These receptors were collected from a human donor with Susac syndrome.

This sequence joins TRBV7-2 and TRBJ2-1, with D tentatively TRBD1 or TRBD2 (5 bases each). Trimming stripped 4 bases from V and 2 bases from J, with 9 bases between. The length of the CDR3 is 14 residues. Per germline, CDR1 SGHTA and CDR2 FQGNSA. This chain's CDR3 is CASSSRGAYNEQFF. The CDR3 bases are TGTGCCAGCAGCTCCCGAGGGGCCTACAATGAGCAGTTCTTC.

This sequence joins TRBV6-4 and TRBJ2-3, with a weak D call TRBD1 (5 bases). V was trimmed by 4 bases and J by 2 bases, leaving 7 bases between them. This CDR3 has 13 residues. CDR1 is MRHNA, CDR2 SNTAGT, per germline. Written as DNA, the CDR3 is TGTGCCAGCAGTGTGGGGCCCACAGATACGCAGTATTTT. Encoded protein: CASSVGPTDTQYF.

Here the CDR3 DNA reads TGTGCCAGCAGTTCACTTAGCTCCTACAATGAGCAGTTCTTC. It yields the protein CASSSLSSYNEQFF. This rearrangement joins TRBV12-3 or TRBV12-4 to TRBJ2-1; D unclear. CDR3 size: 14 residues. V was pared by 4 bases and J by 0 bases, with 7 bases between.

The chain employs TRBV15 and TRBJ2-3; TRBD2 matches 11 bases. Germline values: CDR1 LNHNV, CDR2 YYDKDF (reference sequence). This CDR3 region has 16 residues. The V and J ends lost 5 bases and 3 bases, in that order; junction bases with no gene match: 7. CDR3 nucleotide sequence: TGTGCCACCAGCGGGGGACTAGCGGTTTGGACAGATACGCAGTATTTT. Translating gives CATSGGLAVWTDTQYF.

The chain carries TRBV20-1 and TRBJ1-3; 10 bases align to TRBD1. V was clipped by 0 bases and J by 4 bases; unmatched bases: 6. The CDR3 contains 16 residues. Germline V gene data show CDR1 as DFQATT and CDR2 as SNEGSKA (reference sequence). The DNA for the CDR3 is TGCAGTGCTAGAGATCACGGGACAGGGGCCGGAAACACCATATATTTT. Protein sequence: CSARDHGTGAGNTIYF.

The V call is TRBV5-1, the J call TRBJ2-7; 14 bases agree with TRBD2. V shed 0 bases, J shed 5 bases, and the junction held 1 base outside the gene matches. This CDR3 spans 15 amino acids. Germline V lookup: CDR1 SGHRS, CDR2 YFSETQ. The CDR3 reads CASSLAGLAGDEQYF. CDR3 coding DNA: TGCGCCAGCAGCTTGGCGGGACTAGCGGGGGACGAGCAGTACTTC.

The chain uses TRBV7-2 and TRBJ2-7, with 14 bases fitting TRBD2. The trim removed 5 bases at V and 3 bases at J, leaving 3 bases unmatched. There are 15 residues in the CDR3. Germline CDR1 reads SGHTA; CDR2 reads FQGNSA. CDR3 protein: CASSMGLAGVYEQYF. CDR3 DNA: TGTGCCAGCAGCATGGGACTAGCGGGGGTCTACGAGCAGTACTTC.

With respect to this clonotype: At one end, the junction sequence differs from germline, possibly due to a read error. The chain employs TRBV7-8 and TRBJ1-2; a possible D gene is TRBD1 (5 bases). The length of the CDR3 is 18 residues. Looked up from germline, CDR1 is SGHVS and CDR2 is FQNEAQ. CDR3 amino acids: CASSLAYTGGGLNYGYTF. The CDR3 region has the DNA TGTGCCAGCAGCCTAGCCTATACCGGGGGAGGGTTAAACTATGGCTACACCTTC.

The CDR3 nucleotides are TGTGCCAGCAGATCATCTTCCGGGACAGGGTTTCGGGGCTACACCTTC. It encodes CASRSSSGTGFRGYTF. The chain links TRBV7-9 to TRBJ1-2; 9 nucleotides line up with TRBD1. The CDR3 extends over 16 amino acids. V lost 6 bases and J lost 8; bases outside the gene matches: 16. CDR1 SEHNR and CDR2 FQNEAQ come from the germline V gene (reference sequence).

This clonotype occurred a few times. This chain joins TRBV5-1 and TRBJ1-5; D call uncertain. The V end was cut by 4 bases, the J end by 0 bases, with 8 bases between. The CDR3 covers 14 residues. CDR1 is SGHRS, CDR2 YFSETQ, per germline. The CDR3 coding sequence is TGCGCCAGCAGCGAGGACCATAGCAATCAGCCCCAGCATTTT. It codes for CASSEDHSNQPQHF.

V is TRBV30 and J is TRBJ2-5; D might be TRBD1 or TRBD2, each matching 5 bases. The CDR3 is 13 amino acids. The V gene lost 1 base and the J gene lost 4 bases, with 10 bases spanning the gap. Germline V gene sequence: CDR1 GTSNPN, CDR2 SVGIG (reference sequence). The DNA of the CDR3 is TGTGCCTGGAGTGAAGGGGCGGGAGAGACCCAGTACTTC. It encodes CAWSEGAGETQYF.

The V and J genes are TRBV11-3 and TRBJ2-5; D may be TRBD2 (5 bases). CDR3 length: 17 residues. Germline V gene lookup returns CDR1 SGHNT and CDR2 YENEEA. Trimming stripped 1 base from V and 1 base from J, with 16 bases between. CDR3 nucleotides: TGTGCCAGCAGCTTAGTTCGGCAGGACTGGGGCCAAGAGACCCAGTACTTC. The encoded protein is CASSLVRQDWGQETQYF.